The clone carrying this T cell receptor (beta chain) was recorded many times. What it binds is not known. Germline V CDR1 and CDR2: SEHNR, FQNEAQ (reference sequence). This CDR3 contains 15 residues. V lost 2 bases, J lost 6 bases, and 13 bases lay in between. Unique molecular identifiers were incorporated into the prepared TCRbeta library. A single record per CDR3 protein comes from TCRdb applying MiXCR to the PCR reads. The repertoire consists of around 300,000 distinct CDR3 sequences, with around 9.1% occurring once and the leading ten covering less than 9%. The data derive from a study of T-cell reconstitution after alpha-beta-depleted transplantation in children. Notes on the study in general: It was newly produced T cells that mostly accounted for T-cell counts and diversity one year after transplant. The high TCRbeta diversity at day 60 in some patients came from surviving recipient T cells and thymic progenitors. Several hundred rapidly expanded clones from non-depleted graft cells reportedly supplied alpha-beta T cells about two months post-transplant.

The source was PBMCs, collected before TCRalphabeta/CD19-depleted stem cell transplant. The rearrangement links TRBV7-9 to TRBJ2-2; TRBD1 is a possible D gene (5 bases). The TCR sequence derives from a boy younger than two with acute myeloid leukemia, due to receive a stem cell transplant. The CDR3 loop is CASSLWNGASGELFF. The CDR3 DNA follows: TGTGCCAGCAGCTTATGGAATGGGGCCTCCGGGGAGCTGTTTTTT.